This record looks at one T cell receptor (beta chain) sequence and its context. Its target is not known. These data are taken from a study of cytomegalovirus exposure and HLA in healthy donors. Notes on the study in general: In terms of immune exposure information, only CMV serostatus was available. Per published accounts, TCR beta sequences correctly predicted the HLA-A and HLA-B alleles of most subjects. TCR beta V segments were, for the most part, productive about 87% or about 30% of the time in an earlier analysis.

PCR was performed using 60 Vbeta and 13 Jbeta primers. TCRdb keeps only in-frame clones here, not all; method: immunoSEQ multiplex PCR. This sample has 150,000 to 200,000 clones, with around 80% found just once. Participants comprised healthy donors of bone marrow. The CDR3 covers 17 residues. Germline trimming cut 3 bases from V and 0 bases from J; bases unmatched to any gene: 6. From germline, CDR1 is SGHDT and CDR2 YYEEEE. The chain has TRBV5-6 and TRBJ2-3; 11 bases fit TRBD2. Sequenced: PBMCs. This receptor was taken from a woman in her fifties or sixties in good health and CMV-seronegative. The CDR3 DNA reads TGTGCCAGCAGCTCCCCGACTAGCGGGGCTAGCACAGATACGCAGTATTTT. Its translation: CASSSPTSGASTDTQYF.